The rows below give T cell receptor beta chains drawn from one sample of a study of blood T cell repertoires in COVID-19. Clones were sequenced by immunoSEQ multiplex PCR, and TCRdb holds only the in-frame ones, with some missing. The repertoire has about 280,000 clones, more than 75% of them found once; the top ten carry about 2.2%. Input material: peripheral blood. Source of these receptors: a woman in her twenties or thirties who had recovered from COVID-19. The CDR3 runs from the conserved cysteine through the conserved F or W. The order of the fields is V gene, CDR3 protein.

V: TRBV6-2/TRBV6-3; CDR3: CASSRPPDRGNQPQHF
V: TRBV5-1; CDR3: CASSLVTATTQYF
V: TRBV11-3; CDR3: CASSLVSGTYNEQFF
V: TRBV7-9; CDR3: CASSLTNYGYTF
V: TRBV5-1; CDR3: CASSPLGQGQETQYF
V: TRBV29-1; CDR3: CSIIAGVREQYF
V: TRBV19; CDR3: CASSAGFTEAFF
V: TRBV12-3/TRBV12-4; CDR3: CASSWASMNEQFF
V: TRBV4-3; CDR3: CASSQDPGSSTYNEQFF
V: TRBV29-1; CDR3: CSVEGQGFNGYTF
V: TRBV28; CDR3: CASSFSWGRPNTGELFF
V: TRBV12-3/TRBV12-4; CDR3: CATTRLNEQFF
V: TRBV11-2; CDR3: CASSLVRQSEAFF
V: TRBV6-1; CDR3: CASSGPEVRLNYEQYF
V: TRBV7-9; CDR3: CASSSPGVYAGEQYF
V: TRBV10-2; CDR3: CASSETTRPGELFF
V: TRBV10-2; CDR3: CASAGTGVYEQYF
V: TRBV6-5; CDR3: CASSSYGQGGNQPQHF
V: TRBV18; CDR3: CASSPPGPGGSTDTQYF
V: TRBV5-1; CDR3: CASSLGRGFEQYF
V: TRBV5-1; CDR3: CASSSEMTDTEAFF
V: TRBV18; CDR3: CASSPWRANSPLHF
V: TRBV7-2; CDR3: CASSPSLLAGGPSEQFF
V: TRBV29-1; CDR3: CSVEVIDRSYEQYF
V: TRBV6-5; CDR3: CASSPNVYEQYF
V: TRBV10-1; CDR3: CASSDLSGANVLTF